The 18 T cell receptor beta chains given below trace back to one sample, sequenced in a study of blood T cell repertoires in COVID-19. Assay used: immunoSEQ multiplex PCR; TCRdb lists only in-frame clones, some missing. Seen here are fewer than 20,000 clones, 70% to 90% observed once, and the top ten hold about 9.3%. Sequenced material: peripheral blood. The receptor source for this set is an elderly man with acute or convalescent COVID-19.

The V and J genes are TRBV30 and TRBJ1-5, with 8 positions matching TRBD1. The CDR3 extends over 14 amino acids. Germline V gene sequence: CDR1 GTSNPN, CDR2 SVGIG (reference sequence). V shed 5 bases, J shed 2 bases, and the junction held 5 bases outside the gene matches. Written as DNA, the CDR3 is TGTGCCTGGGGAACAGGGGGAGGCAATCAGCCCCAGCATTTT. This translates into CAWGTGGGNQPQHF. Combining the CDR3 with reference TRBV30 and TRBJ1-5 gives the whole variable domain SQTIHQWPATLVQPVGSPLSLECTVEGTSNPNLYWYRQAAGRGLQLLFYSVGIGQISSEVPQNLSASRPQDRQFILSSKKLLLSDSGFYLCAWGTGGGNQPQHFGDGTRLSIL.

V is TRBV21-1 and J is TRBJ2-4; no check of the table's D call, TRBD1, against the DNA was made. TRBV21-1 is a pseudogene segment. The CDR3 loop spans 20 amino acids. The CDR3 sequence: CASSKGQGTGGRRAKNIQYF. Here the CDR3 DNA reads TGTGCCAGCAGCAAAGGCCAGGGGACAGGGGGCCGACGCGCCAAAAACATTCAGTACTTC.

J is TRBJ1-4 and V is TRBV10-3, with 12 bases fitting TRBD1. The ends lost 4 bases at V and 2 bases at J; junction bases unmatched: 2. The CDR3 has 16 amino acids. Germline lookup yields CDR1 ENHRY and CDR2 SYGVKD. CDR3 sequence (DNA): TGTGCCATCAGTGGGGGGACAGGGGGCACTAATGAAAAACTGTTTTTT. It specifies CAISGGTGGTNEKLFF.

This chain links TRBV7-2 with TRBJ2-3; TRBD1 agrees at 9 bases. The ends lost 3 bases at V and 5 bases at J; junction bases unmatched: 3. The CDR3 totals 14 residues. The germline V gene has CDR1 SGHTA and CDR2 FQGNSA. CDR3 sequence: CASSFDRGRDTQYF. CDR3 nucleotide sequence: TGTGCCAGCAGCTTTGACAGGGGGAGAGATACGCAGTATTTT.

V gene TRBV3-1 (or the pseudogene TRBV3-2) combines with J gene TRBJ2-7; 13 bases match TRBD2. Germline lookup yields CDR1 LGHDT and CDR2 YNNKEL (reference sequence). The CDR3 is 15 amino acids. Germline trimming cut 5 bases from V and 7 bases from J; bases unmatched to any gene: 8. The CDR3 nucleotides are TGTGCCAGCAGCTCTCGGACTAGCGGGAGTTGGGAGCAGTACTTC. Amino acids: CASSSRTSGSWEQYF.

The chain links TRBV19 to TRBJ1-1; the D is unclear. The CDR3 has 12 amino acids. The germline gives CDR1 LNHDA, CDR2 SQIVND (reference sequence). The V and J ends lost 3 bases and 1 base respectively, with 3 bases between them. The DNA of the CDR3 is TGTGCCAGTAGTATCGGGAACACTGAAGCTTTCTTT. Translated: CASSIGNTEAFF.

This clone was observed a single time. V gene TRBV12-5 combines with J gene TRBJ1-5; D is undetermined. There are 14 residues in the CDR3. Trimming pared 1 base from V and 3 bases from J, leaving 7 bases between. Germline CDR1 LGHNT, CDR2 FRNRAP. This chain's CDR3 is CASGLGGNNQPQHF. In nucleotides, the CDR3 is TGTGCTAGTGGTTTGGGAGGGAACAATCAGCCCCAGCATTTT.

The rearrangement links TRBV2 to TRBJ1-2; 7 bases agree with TRBD1. This CDR3 has 12 amino acids. Germline CDR1 reads SNHLY; CDR2 reads FYNNEI. V lost 8 bases to trimming and J lost 6 bases; unmatched junction nucleotides: 6. The CDR3 loop is CASRGTVDGYTF. CDR3 coding DNA: TGTGCCAGCCGAGGGACAGTGGATGGCTACACCTTC.

The V and J genes are TRBV7-8 and TRBJ1-1, with D unclear. CDR1 and CDR2 (germline): SGHVS, FQNEAQ. CDR3 size: 15 residues. V was pared by 1 base and J by 3 bases, with 12 bases between. In nucleotides, the CDR3 is TGTGCCAGCAGCTTAGTGGAGAAATGGGACACTGAAGCTTTCTTT. Translation gives CASSLVEKWDTEAFF.

The chain links TRBV7-9 to TRBJ1-2; TRBD1 aligns across 7 bases. The CDR3 has 12 residues. The J segment lost 12 bases and the V segment lost 5 bases, leaving 9 bases of the junction unmatched. The germline V gene encodes CDR1 SEHNR and CDR2 FQNEAQ (reference sequence). The CDR3 reads CASSVGTADHTF. As DNA, the CDR3 is TGTGCCAGCAGCGTTGGGACAGCGGATCACACCTTC.

The genes are TRBV5-8 and TRBJ2-3, with 13 bases fitting TRBD2. CDR3 length: 18 residues. CDR1 is SGHTS and CDR2 is YDEGEE in the germline V gene. V trimming: 4 bases; J trimming: 0 bases; junction bases outside the gene matches: 8. The CDR3 bases are TGTGCCAGCAGCACCGGGACTAGCGGGGCCTTTAGCACAGATACGCAGTATTTT. It is translated as CASSTGTSGAFSTDTQYF.

The chain employs TRBV12-3 or TRBV12-4 and TRBJ1-1; a possible D gene is TRBD1 (6 bases). V shed 4 bases and J shed 7 bases, with 13 bases lying between them. The CDR3 extends over 13 amino acids. DNA for the CDR3: TGTGCCAGCAGTTCCGGCGGCAGGGGTGAAGCTTTCTTT. Its translation is CASSSGGRGEAFF.

The rearrangement links TRBV3-1 (or the pseudogene TRBV3-2) to TRBJ1-2; the D is unclear. Germline V gene lookup returns CDR1 LGHDT and CDR2 YNNKEL (reference sequence). The CDR3 sequence is 14 residues long. V lost 0 bases, J lost 4 bases, and 9 bases lay in between. CDR3 protein: CASSQEGLGYGYTF. CDR3 bases: TGTGCCAGCAGCCAAGAAGGCCTAGGCTATGGCTACACCTTC.

The CDR3, as DNA: TGCGCCAGCAGCCGTGGGACAGACAACTCTGGAAACACCATATATTTT. As protein: CASSRGTDNSGNTIYF. The J gene is TRBJ1-3, the V gene TRBV5-1, with TRBD1 identical over 7 bases. V lost 4 bases and J lost 0; bases outside the gene matches: 7. The CDR3 spans 16 residues. The germline V gene has CDR1 SGHRS and CDR2 YFSETQ. Full variable domain (rest looked up from reference TRBV5-1 and TRBJ1-3): KAGVTQTPRYLIKTRGQQVTLSCSPISGHRSVSWYQQTPGQGLQFLFEYFSETQRNKGNFPGRFSGRQFSNSRSEMNVSTLELGDSALYLCASSRGTDNSGNTIYFGEGSWLTVV.

The DNA for the CDR3 is TGTGCCAGCAGCCCGGGGGACTCTGGAAACACCATATATTTT. This codes for CASSPGDSGNTIYF. The rearrangement links TRBV5-4 to TRBJ1-3; possibly TRBD1 for D (5 bases). The CDR3 contains 14 residues. The V end was cut by 4 bases, the J end by 0 bases, with 8 bases between. In germline, CDR1 is SGHNT, CDR2 YYREEE (reference sequence).

The CDR3 DNA reads as TGCGCCAGCAGCACTACCGGGACAGGGAACACTGAAGCTTTCTTT. Translation gives CASSTTGTGNTEAFF. V usage is TRBV5-1 and J usage is TRBJ1-1, with TRBD1 matching over 8 bases. The trim removed 4 bases at V and 1 base at J, leaving 6 bases unmatched. The CDR3 has 15 amino acids. Per the germline V gene, CDR1 is SGHRS and CDR2 is YFSETQ.

J is TRBJ1-2 and V is TRBV6-6, with 7 bases fitting TRBD1. J lost 2 bases, V lost 10 bases, and 13 bases had no gene match. The germline V gene has CDR1 MNHNY and CDR2 SVGAGI (reference sequence). The CDR3 is made up of 15 amino acids. The DNA for the CDR3 is TGTGCCACCTATAACCCGGGACAGATAAACTATGGCTACACCTTC. It yields the protein CATYNPGQINYGYTF.

A single count supports this clone. The chain joins TRBV5-1 to TRBJ2-7, with D perhaps TRBD1 (7 bases). Germline V gives CDR1 SGHRS, CDR2 YFSETQ. The CDR3 loop spans 16 amino acids. Trimming cost V 0 bases and J 7 bases, with 20 bases left between them. DNA of the CDR3: TGCGCCAGCAGCTTGGAGGAGGGGCCGACAGGGAGGGAGCAGTACTTC. Translated: CASSLEEGPTGREQYF. The full variable domain, with the rest looked up from reference TRBV5-1 and TRBJ2-7, is KAGVTQTPRYLIKTRGQQVTLSCSPISGHRSVSWYQQTPGQGLQFLFEYFSETQRNKGNFPGRFSGRQFSNSRSEMNVSTLELGDSALYLCASSLEEGPTGREQYFGPGTRLTVT.